The next 10 T cell receptor beta chains were all read from a single sample in a study of T cell responses to AZD1222 COVID-19 vaccine. The protocol was immunoSEQ multiplex PCR, while the TCRdb copy is restricted to in-frame clones and leaves out a portion. The sample lists some 130,000 clones; roughly 84% were seen once. Here the sequenced sample was peripheral blood, taken on day 0 of AZD1222 vaccination. Receptors were obtained from an adult in good health.

The chain is built from TRBV19 and TRBJ1-1, with 7 positions matching TRBD1. CDR3 size: 14 residues. Germline V gene lookup returns CDR1 LNHDA and CDR2 SQIVND (reference sequence). The V gene end was trimmed by 3 bases and the J gene end by 4 bases; junction bases not matched to a gene: 5. The CDR3 nucleotides are TGTGCCAGTAGTATCACAGGGGTTCTCACTGAAGCTTTCTTT. This encodes CASSITGVLTEAFF.

On this clone itself: The same CDR3 also results from other DNA sequences found in this sample. The chain carries TRBV28 and TRBJ2-7, with D perhaps assigned TRBD1 or TRBD2 (6 bases each). With 5 bases removed from V and 6 bases from J, the gap between germline ends came to 14 bases. CDR1 and CDR2 from the germline V gene are MDHEN and SYDVKM. The length of the CDR3 is 13 residues. The CDR3 DNA sequence: TGTGCCAGCAGTCCCCCCGGGGGCGGCGAGCAGTACTTC. Translating it yields CASSPPGGGEQYF.

With respect to this clone: Other nucleotide sequences in the sample specify the same CDR3. The rearrangement uses TRBV12-3 or TRBV12-4 and TRBJ1-1, with a possible D match to TRBD1 (6 bases). The CDR3 is 13 residues long. With 3 bases removed from V and 2 bases from J, the gap between germline ends came to 7 bases. CDR3: CASSLGGNTEAFF. DNA of the CDR3: TGTGCCAGCAGTTTGGGGGGCAACACTGAAGCTTTCTTT.

The rearrangement uses TRBV29-1 and TRBJ2-4; TRBD2 might be the D (5 bases). This CDR3 region has 12 residues. Looked up from germline, CDR1 is SQVTM and CDR2 is ANQGSEA. V lost 2 bases to trimming and J lost 6 bases, with 8 bases between them. CDR3 region: CSVELAGNIQYF. As DNA, the CDR3 is TGCAGCGTTGAACTAGCCGGAAACATTCAGTACTTC.

The rearrangement joins TRBV2 to TRBJ2-2; perhaps D is TRBD1 or TRBD2 (5 bases each). CDR1 is SNHLY, CDR2 FYNNEI, per germline. The CDR3 contains 14 residues. V was shortened by 1 base and J by 7 bases, with 10 bases between the two germline ends. CDR3 residues: CASSEVRGIGELFF. The DNA for the CDR3 is TGTGCCAGCAGTGAAGTGAGGGGCATCGGGGAGCTGTTTTTT.

This sequence joins TRBV9 and TRBJ2-5; TRBD2 matches 11 bases. This CDR3 region has 15 residues. V gave up 3 bases and J gave up 4 bases; unmatched junction bases: 5. Germline V gene sequence: CDR1 SGDLS, CDR2 YYNGEE. CDR3 residues: CASSASGGSSETQYF. The CDR3, as DNA: TGTGCCAGCAGCGCTAGCGGGGGGTCCTCAGAGACCCAGTACTTC.

The rearrangement uses TRBV9 and TRBJ2-2; D is tentatively TRBD1 or TRBD2 (6 bases each). Trimming left V 7 bases short and J 1 base short, with 17 bases between. The CDR3 spans 16 residues. Germline V gives CDR1 SGDLS, CDR2 YYNGEE. CDR3 protein: CASSRGGTWNTGELFF. The CDR3 coding sequence is TGTGCCAGCTCTCGAGGCGGGACATGGAACACCGGGGAGCTGTTTTTT.

This clone was picked up one time. This chain links TRBV10-3 with TRBJ2-5; the match to TRBD2 covers 10 bases. This CDR3 is built from 17 residues. V lost 2 bases, J lost 5 bases, and 11 bases stayed unmatched. Germline CDR1 reads ENHRY; CDR2 reads SYGVKD. The CDR3 reads CAISEGPSGGPGETQYF. CDR3 coding DNA: TGTGCCATCAGTGAGGGGCCTAGCGGGGGCCCCGGGGAGACCCAGTACTTC.

The rearrangement uses TRBV18 and TRBJ1-1, with D uncertain. Germline CDR1 KGHSH, CDR2 LQKENI. V dropped 3 bases and J dropped 5 bases, with 13 bases sitting between them. This CDR3 has 14 amino acids. The CDR3: CASSPFKGDTEAFF. The CDR3 DNA reads TGTGCCAGCTCACCCTTTAAGGGTGATACTGAAGCTTTCTTT.

The chain combines TRBV19 with TRBJ1-2; TRBD1 matches 10 bases. Germline V CDR1 and CDR2: LNHDA, SQIVND (reference sequence). V lost 5 bases to trimming and J lost 1 base; unmatched junction nucleotides: 10. This CDR3 has 17 residues. The CDR3 spells CASSPRTGGLGNYGYTF. CDR3 DNA sequence: TGTGCCAGTAGTCCGCGGACAGGGGGTTTGGGTAACTATGGCTACACCTTC.